Described below is a single TCR beta chain sequence and its context. Its antigen remains undetermined. Per-nucleotide qualities are absent, and no much larger clonotype sits a single base away. From its cysteine to its phenylalanine, the CDR3 spans 17 amino acids. Just the 51-base CDR3 DNA is kept, in frame starting at base 1. CDR1 and CDR2 were assigned from the germline V gene (reference sequence) as LNHDA and SQIVND. V is trimmed back by 7 bases and J by 1 base, and the junction contains 12 bases that no gene match accounts for. This sample is drawn from a study of T cell repertoires in cytomegalovirus infection (dated by TCRdb to between 2019 and 2020). Study-level background: The HLA type of each donor mattered for the analysis, because public TCR beta signatures pointed to carriage of CMV infection along with the matching HLA type. What the authors observed across the whole study: In both this cohort and an independent cohort of 352 donors, the cumulative frequency of public TCR beta family members distinguished carriers of CMV infection plus the relevant HLA type. The ex vivo response was dominated by HLA-C-restricted CMV-specific TCR beta clonotypes, which also provided the single most frequent clonotype in two of eight donors.

Sequencing instrument: Illumina HiSeq 1500. TCRdb reanalyzed the raw reads on its own, using fastp at Q25 for trimming and MiXCR for clone calling, and kept in-frame beta chains. Rows with a matching CDR3 protein are joined into one entry that keeps the most common DNA and genes. Recorded for this sample are over 300,000 distinct CDR3 sequences; over 7.5% of them occurred a single time. The ten largest clonotypes hold 4.3% of the sample. This sequence originates from a human donor in good health (CMV status not recorded). Some clones in this sample may be carry-over from other donors' samples. The chain is assembled from TRBV19 and TRBJ2-1; TRBD1 lines up with 8 middle nucleotides. The sample was PBMCs. The CDR3 reads CASTPTGTGSSYNEQFF. DNA sequence: TGTGCCAGTACCCCCACCGGGACAGGTTCTTCCTACAATGAGCAGTTCTTC. The CDR3, completed at both ends by the reference TRBV19 and TRBJ2-1 genes, gives the full variable domain DGGITQSPKYLFRKEGQNVTLSCEQNLNHDAMYWYRQDPGQGLRLIYYSQIVNDFQKGDIAEGYSVSREKKESFPLTVTSAQKNPTAFYLCASTPTGTGSSYNEQFFGPGTRLTVL.